Listed here is a single T cell receptor (beta chain). No antigen is known for it. V gave up 5 bases and J gave up 4 bases; unmatched junction bases: 3. CDR1 and CDR2 from the germline V gene are MNHNS and SASEGT. The CDR3 is 14 amino acids. The record originates from a study of graft-versus-host responses after intestinal transplantation. As for the study in general: Isolated intestinal, liver-intestinal, or multivisceral transplants were what recipients had. Induction using anti-thymocyte globulin, followed by tacrolimus and steroids for roughly 3 years, was given to all recipients.

Clones were read by immunoSEQ multiplex PCR, and TCRdb kept only the in-frame ones, dropping some. The data hold under 20,000 clones, with over 75% observed a single time. Broader study findings: Within allografts, high graft-versus-host to host-versus-graft clonal ratios were seen among patients with graft-donor T cell macrochimerism. Recipient bone marrow held GvH clones, some seen earlier in ileum or blood.

The sequenced sample was PBMCs, obtained 350 to 400 days after transplant. V usage is TRBV6-1 and J usage is TRBJ2-7, with 12 bases lining up with TRBD2. This TCR derives from a human patient who received an intestinal transplant, so some T cells may come from the graft donor. The DNA of the CDR3 is TGTGCCAGCAGTACCGGGACTAGCGGGTACGAGCAGTACTTC. It codes for CASSTGTSGYEQYF.